These T cell receptor beta chains were read from a single sample in a study of T cell clones after liver transplantation. Using immunoSEQ multiplex PCR, the repertoire was profiled, and TCRdb retains in-frame clones only, with some absent. The table lists tens of thousands of clones, around four fifths of them singletons. The input for sequencing was CD4+ T cells from blood, taken at the 22-month timepoint. The receptors stem from a human patient who received a liver transplant. The graft donor may have given rise to some T cells. CDR3s include the opening cysteine and the closing phenylalanine or tryptophan. Each record gives: V gene, J gene, D gene, CDR3 protein. A D gene is named only where the DNA matches it firmly.

V: TRBV21-1; J: TRBJ2-7; D: NA; CDR3: CASSVRGGEPYEQYF
V: TRBV7-6; J: TRBJ1-2; D: TRBD1; CDR3: CASSLVAGGGYTF
V: TRBV10-3; J: TRBJ2-7; D: TRBD2; CDR3: CATSPAGGSYEQYF
V: TRBV5-1; J: TRBJ1-2; D: NA; CDR3: CASSLESFDGYTF
V: TRBV7-8; J: TRBJ2-7; D: TRBD1; CDR3: CASSLGQANYEQYF
V: TRBV6-4; J: TRBJ2-1; D: NA; CDR3: CASSGWAGRSSYNEQFF
V: TRBV18; J: TRBJ1-4; D: TRBD1; CDR3: CASSQDRGPHEKLFF
V: TRBV7-7; J: TRBJ2-2; D: NA; CDR3: CASSARGTGELFF
V: TRBV4-3; J: TRBJ2-3; D: TRBD1; CDR3: CASSQVDRGQDTQYF
V: TRBV5-4; J: TRBJ2-1; D: NA; CDR3: CASSLSGARGSYNEQFF
V: TRBV7-2; J: TRBJ1-5; D: NA; CDR3: CASSRGGGNNQPQHF
V: TRBV7-2; J: TRBJ2-5; D: TRBD1; CDR3: CASSSQGVQETQYF
V: TRBV15; J: TRBJ1-5; D: TRBD1; CDR3: CATSENRGQPQHF
V: TRBV2; J: TRBJ1-5; D: NA; CDR3: CASRIQGGAPQHF
V: TRBV25-1; J: TRBJ2-5; D: TRBD2; CDR3: CASMGGVETQYF
V: TRBV28; J: TRBJ1-2; D: NA; CDR3: CASSSGGRGNYGYTF
V: TRBV18; J: TRBJ2-7; D: NA; CDR3: CASSPPGTSEEQYF
V: TRBV28; J: TRBJ2-2; D: NA; CDR3: CASSPGIANTGELFF
V: TRBV19; J: TRBJ1-2; D: NA; CDR3: CASSIEDRDYGYTF
V: TRBV28; J: TRBJ1-1; D: NA; CDR3: CASSFGRGTVNTEAFF
V: TRBV25-1; J: TRBJ2-1; D: NA; CDR3: CASSDAGQPYNEQFF
V: TRBV7-9; J: TRBJ1-1; D: NA; CDR3: CASSLEASSINTEAFF
V: TRBV27; J: TRBJ2-1; D: TRBD1; CDR3: CASSPGQGSYNEQFF
V: TRBV27; J: TRBJ2-4; D: NA; CDR3: CASSWNGQREQYF
V: TRBV5-1; J: TRBJ2-5; D: NA; CDR3: CASNLGGVEETQYF
V: TRBV5-1; J: TRBJ2-1; D: TRBD2; CDR3: CASSLIPWREGGEQFF
V: TRBV4-3; J: TRBJ1-6; D: NA; CDR3: CASSQDSGEGVSPLHF
V: TRBV10-3; J: TRBJ1-1; D: NA; CDR3: CAISESRADTEAFF
V: TRBV9; J: TRBJ2-7; D: NA; CDR3: CASSVEGRGSYEQYF
V: TRBV29-1; J: TRBJ1-2; D: NA; CDR3: CSVGRRTDYGYTF
V: TRBV19; J: TRBJ2-4; D: TRBD1; CDR3: CASSTTGYIQYF
V: TRBV5-5; J: TRBJ1-3; D: NA; CDR3: CASSLVPADSGNTIYF
V: TRBV29-1; J: TRBJ1-1; D: TRBD1; CDR3: CSVRQGTEAFF
V: TRBV18; J: TRBJ2-5; D: NA; CDR3: CASSPSGETQYF
V: TRBV4-2; J: TRBJ2-1; D: NA; CDR3: CASSQGTYNEQFF
V: TRBV28; J: TRBJ2-1; D: TRBD1; CDR3: CASSFGGQGPRNEQFF
V: TRBV19; J: TRBJ1-5; D: NA; CDR3: CASSIYSSNQPQHF
V: TRBV27; J: TRBJ1-2; D: NA; CDR3: CASSLTPRGTFGYTF
V: TRBV7-9; J: TRBJ2-7; D: TRBD1; CDR3: CASSPGQNTYEQYF
V: TRBV9; J: TRBJ2-3; D: TRBD2; CDR3: CASSVAPAGVDTDTQYF
V: TRBV25-1; J: TRBJ2-1; D: NA; CDR3: CASSEYRILMEGQFF
V: TRBV30; J: TRBJ2-7; D: NA; CDR3: CAWSDWADGEQYF
V: TRBV7-3; J: TRBJ2-7; D: TRBD1; CDR3: CASSYQGQGGAYEQYF
V: TRBV6-6; J: TRBJ2-5; D: NA; CDR3: CASSPRQAQETQYF
V: TRBV18; J: TRBJ2-2; D: TRBD1; CDR3: CASSGPTGDTGELFF
V: TRBV9; J: TRBJ1-1; D: TRBD1; CDR3: CASSPRGDRNTEAFF
V: TRBV7-6; J: TRBJ2-2; D: NA; CDR3: CASSRRSETTGELFF
V: TRBV27; J: TRBJ1-2; D: NA; CDR3: CASSSPTGRRYGYTF
V: TRBV7-2; J: TRBJ2-3; D: NA; CDR3: CASSPSAGPTDTQYF
V: TRBV5-1; J: TRBJ2-1; D: NA; CDR3: CASSAGGRPEDNEQFF
V: TRBV5-4; J: TRBJ1-2; D: NA; CDR3: CASSGGPYGYTF
V: TRBV2; J: TRBJ2-7; D: NA; CDR3: CASSRGYEQYF
V: TRBV7-3; J: TRBJ2-1; D: TRBD2; CDR3: CASTPLGAGGNEQFF
V: TRBV19; J: TRBJ1-2; D: NA; CDR3: CAIRAGSPSGYTF
V: TRBV2; J: TRBJ2-5; D: NA; CDR3: CASSRDRNQETQYF
V: TRBV19; J: TRBJ1-2; D: NA; CDR3: CASRRTASDNYGYTF